The 15 T cell receptor beta chains below were found in one sample sequenced in a study of Ad26.COV2.S vaccination and SARS-CoV-2 variants (dated by TCRdb to 2020 to 2022). To prepare the library, the immunoSEQ multiplex PCR assay was applied. As stored in TCRdb, this immuneACCESS dataset retains in-frame rearrangements with V and J assigned. A fraction of the clones does not appear; measured against another copy, unresolved V genes explain less than half of the discrepancy, and the remainder lacks a known reason. The sample data list 250,000 to 300,000 clones, and about 87% of these were observed just once. Together, the top ten hold about 3.6% of the sample. Interpreted using the paper, the treatment or condition label stands for: roughly 19 received Ad26.COV2.S at low or high dose, single or two shots; roughly five received placebo; per-sample allocation not given. For vaccine and placebo recipients, the sequenced repertoires came from samples collected on day 63 after the first injection.

Sequenced here: peripheral blood, sampled in a trial of Ad26.COV2.S vaccine versus placebo. The receptor source for this set is a person between 18 and 60 years old who received the Ad26.COV2.S COVID-19 vaccine or a placebo.

In nucleotides, the CDR3 is TGTGCCTGGAACAGGGGTACTGGCAATGAGCAGTTCTTC. Translated, it gives CAWNRGTGNEQFF. The chain uses TRBV30 and TRBJ2-1; 7 nucleotides align to TRBD1. The germline gives CDR1 GTSNPN, CDR2 SVGIG (reference sequence). After removal of 4 bases from V and 6 bases from J, the junction contained 6 bases not matched to a gene. The CDR3 is made up of 13 amino acids.

As concerns this clone: Other DNA sequences in this specimen translate into the identical CDR3. V gene TRBV7-9 combines with J gene TRBJ2-5; D call uncertain. The CDR3 extends over 14 amino acids. From germline, CDR1 is SEHNR and CDR2 FQNEAQ (reference sequence). The V end lost 1 base, the J end lost 2 bases, and 8 bases lay between the germline ends. In DNA, the CDR3 is TGTGCCAGCAGCTTAGTGATAGGGCAAGAGACCCAGTACTTC. Its translation: CASSLVIGQETQYF.

The rearrangement uses TRBV18 and TRBJ2-1, with 7 positions matching TRBD2. The length of the CDR3 is 15 residues. From germline, CDR1 is KGHSH and CDR2 LQKENI. With 3 bases clipped from V and 0 bases from J, the junction kept 2 bases outside the gene matches. The CDR3 DNA is TGTGCCAGCTCACCCTGGACTAGCTCCTACAATGAGCAGTTCTTC. This encodes CASSPWTSSYNEQFF.

V and J are TRBV4-3 and TRBJ1-2; the D gene is possibly TRBD1 (5 bases). V lost 3 bases, J lost 5 bases, and 10 bases lay in between. CDR3 length: 13 amino acids. From germline, CDR1 is LGHNA and CDR2 YSLEER. Written as DNA, the CDR3 is TGCGCCAGCAGCCACCCGGGGGAGTATGGCTACACCTTC. It yields the protein CASSHPGEYGYTF.

The CDR3 reads CASSLGQAVDYGYTF. The CDR3, as DNA: TGTGCCAGCAGCTTGGGACAGGCGGTCGACTATGGCTACACCTTC. This chain joins TRBV7-9 and TRBJ1-2; 8 nucleotides line up with TRBD1. CDR1 SEHNR and CDR2 FQNEAQ come from the germline V gene (reference sequence). Trimming cost V 3 bases and J 3 bases; bases outside gene matches: 6. This CDR3 is 15 amino acids long.

The chain couples TRBV27 to TRBJ2-2; 10 nucleotides line up with TRBD2. CDR1 is MNHEY, CDR2 SMNVEV, per germline (reference sequence). This CDR3 has 17 residues. The V segment lost 6 bases and the J segment 5 bases; nucleotides outside the gene matches: 12. The CDR3 DNA sequence: TGTGCCAGCAGACCGACCTCTAGCGGGGGTCGGACCGGGGAGCTGTTTTTT. The encoded protein is CASRPTSSGGRTGELFF.

The chain uses TRBV7-2 and TRBJ1-6; possibly TRBD1 for D (5 bases). CDR1 and CDR2 from the germline V gene are SGHTA and FQGNSA. Trimming cost V 2 bases and J 1 base, with 18 bases left between them. The CDR3 loop spans 19 amino acids. The CDR3 nucleotides read TGTGCCAGCAGCTTAAGGGGACGGTCTCAGAGGTCCTATAATTCACCCCTCCACTTT. Translated, it gives CASSLRGRSQRSYNSPLHF.

The V and J genes are TRBV7-2 and TRBJ2-7, with no clear D. Germline values: CDR1 SGHTA, CDR2 FQGNSA. Trimming left V 4 bases short and J 0 bases short, with 4 bases between. The CDR3 spans 12 residues. The CDR3 coding sequence is TGTGCCAGCAGCTCGAGCTCCTACGAGCAGTACTTC. Protein sequence: CASSSSSYEQYF.

The V gene is TRBV5-1, the J gene TRBJ2-1; 7 bases map to TRBD2. The germline V gene encodes CDR1 SGHRS and CDR2 YFSETQ. This CDR3 comprises 15 residues. The ends lost 2 bases at V and 9 bases at J; junction bases unmatched: 11. The CDR3 spells CASSFGGSQLGEQFF. The CDR3 nucleotides are TGCGCCAGCAGCTTTGGCGGGAGCCAGTTAGGTGAGCAGTTCTTC.

The V and J genes are TRBV5-1 and TRBJ2-3, with D maybe TRBD1 (6 bases). The CDR3 is 15 amino acids. Between the trimmed V and J ends, which lost 4 bases and 2 bases, there was a span of 14 bases. Looked up from germline, CDR1 is SGHRS and CDR2 is YFSETQ. The CDR3 loop reads CASSTSGEYTDTQYF. In DNA, the CDR3 is TGCGCCAGCAGCACCTCAGGGGAATACACAGATACGCAGTATTTT. The full variable domain, completed using reference TRBV5-1 and TRBJ2-3, is KAGVTQTPRYLIKTRGQQVTLSCSPISGHRSVSWYQQTPGQGLQFLFEYFSETQRNKGNFPGRFSGRQFSNSRSEMNVSTLELGDSALYLCASSTSGEYTDTQYFGPGTRLTVL.

The chain links TRBV6-5 to TRBJ2-7, with D possibly TRBD1 on 6 matching bases. V shed 5 bases and J shed 7 bases, with 9 bases lying between them. Germline V CDR1 and CDR2: MNHEY, SVGAGI. CDR3 length: 11 residues. In nucleotides, the CDR3 is TGTGCCAGCAGTCCCGGACAGGAGCAGTACTTC. Translated: CASSPGQEQYF.

V is TRBV3-1 (or the pseudogene TRBV3-2) and J is TRBJ1-4; possibly TRBD1 for D (5 bases). The CDR3 loop spans 15 amino acids. CDR1 LGHDT and CDR2 YNNKEL come from the germline V gene (reference sequence). Between the trimmed V and J ends, which lost 1 base and 5 bases, there was a span of 11 bases. The CDR3 DNA is TGTGCCAGCAGCCAAGGCGACAGTTTCAATGAAAAACTGTTTTTT. Protein sequence: CASSQGDSFNEKLFF.

The rearrangement links TRBV19 to TRBJ2-7; D is perhaps TRBD1 (5 bases). The V end was cut by 4 bases, the J end by 2 bases, with 12 bases between. This CDR3 has 14 amino acids. Germline CDR1 is LNHDA and CDR2 is SQIVND (reference sequence). The CDR3 bases are TGTGCCAGTAGTACGGGCAGGGAAACCTACGAGCAGTACTTC. Amino acid sequence: CASSTGRETYEQYF.

This chain uses TRBV27 with TRBJ2-7; no clear D. The CDR3 is 16 amino acids. V lost 8 bases, J lost 0 bases, and 20 bases lay in between. Germline CDR1 and CDR2: MNHEY and SMNVEV (reference sequence). As DNA, the CDR3 is TGTGCCAGCGCCTCAAGCCAGACCCCCAGCTCCTACGAGCAGTACTTC. It translates to CASASSQTPSSYEQYF.

This rearrangement joins TRBV5-6 to TRBJ2-7; D unclear. The germline V gene has CDR1 SGHDT and CDR2 YYEEEE. CDR3 length: 13 residues. V was clipped by 0 bases and J by 3 bases, with 7 bases between them. The CDR3 loop is CASSLVGNYEQYF. In nucleotides, the CDR3 is TGTGCCAGCAGCTTGGTAGGGAACTACGAGCAGTACTTC.